Below, one T cell receptor beta chain is given with its context. This sample was taken from a study of blood T cell repertoires in COVID-19. In the study overall: Collection of acute and convalescent COVID-19 samples took place in the United States, Italy and Spain. Sources were T cells, B-cell-depleted T cells, or PBMCs; the material itself was cDNA or gDNA.

Original analysis: Cell counts per sample came from amplifying reference gene primers. Sequencing used immunoSEQ multiplex PCR; TCRdb keeps in-frame clones, though not all of them. V, J and clone size were drawn from that table, and D and trimming were deduced from the DNA. The repertoire has 100,000 to 150,000 clones, roughly four fifths of them found once; the top ten carry more than 5%. This CDR3 region has 15 residues. The germline CDR1 and CDR2 sequences are KGHSH and LQKENI. V was clipped by 0 bases and J by 7 bases, with 13 bases between them. This chain connects TRBV18 to TRBJ2-1; D might be TRBD2 (5 bases). Sequenced material: peripheral blood. This receptor was taken from a man in his sixties with acute or convalescent COVID-19. The CDR3 DNA follows: TGTGCCAGCTCACCACCCCCTCTAGGCGGGAATGAGCAGTTCTTC. It is translated as CASSPPPLGGNEQFF.